Detailed here is one T cell receptor beta chain. The antigen is not known. The germline gene is not matched at one end of the junction; a read error may be the cause. TCRdb redid the calling of the reads with MiXCR, one entry per CDR3 protein. The data show around 770,000 distinct CDR3 sequences, just under 30% seen once. The CDR3 length is 16 residues. Germline values: CDR1 SGHVS, CDR2 FNYEAQ. The data were taken from a study of T cell repertoires in cytomegalovirus infection. Overall study: An indication of both CMV infection and matching HLA type came from public TCR beta signatures.

Findings of the study overall: Within the response measured ex vivo, HLA-C-restricted CMV-specific TCR beta clonotypes were dominant.

This receptor was obtained from a human donor in good health (CMV status not recorded). Some clones in this sample may be carry-over from other donors' samples. This chain links TRBV7-6 with TRBJ2-3; 7 nucleotides align to TRBD1. Here the sequenced sample was cultured CD8+ T cells from PBMCs, taken from culture after CMV antigen stimulation. This CDR3 reads CDSSKQGSSSTDTQYF. The CDR3 DNA is TGTGACAGCAGCAAACAGGGGTCCTCTAGCACAGATACGCAGTATTTT.